This TCR beta chain was recorded in a study of T-cell reconstitution after alpha-beta-depleted transplantation in children. It was with unique molecular identifiers that the TCRbeta library was prepared. Each CDR3 protein is one row after TCRdb ran MiXCR on the PCR reads. The repertoire has 200,000 to 250,000 distinct CDR3 sequences, 7% to 9% of them found once; the top ten carry about a third. The TCR was taken from a male patient aged 2-10 years who had a stem cell transplant for acute myeloid leukemia, so the T cells may come from the graft donor. Material: PBMCs, mostly from graft donor cells, obtained 360 days after TCRalphabeta/CD19-depleted stem cell transplant.

CDR3 sequence: CATRDQNTEAFF. As DNA, the CDR3 is TGTGCCACCCGGGACCAGAACACTGAAGCTTTCTTT. The chain recombines TRBV19 with TRBJ1-1, with D maybe TRBD1 (5 bases). In germline, CDR1 is LNHDA, CDR2 SQIVND (reference sequence). The CDR3 runs to 12 residues. V lost 10 bases and J 1 base, leaving 10 bases between the germline ends.